These T cell receptor beta chains were read from a single sample in a study of shared clonotypes between healthy human individuals. This table comes from immunoSEQ multiplex PCR, and its TCRdb copy is limited to in-frame clones, with some not included. The sample consists of approximately 2.5 million clones, around nine tenths of them appearing once. What was sequenced was naive CD4+ T cells sorted from blood. The receptors here all came from a man aged 18 to 30 in good health. CDR3s include the opening cysteine and the closing phenylalanine or tryptophan. Fields, in order: clone size, V gene, D gene, J gene, CDR3 DNA, CDR3 protein. A D gene is named only where the DNA matches it firmly. Clone size is shown for a subset of rows, as once, few, many or a class of expanded clone.

size: .; V: TRBV7-9; D: .; J: TRBJ1-3; DNA: TGTGCCAGCAGCTTAGCGAAAGGGGTCTCCGGAAACACCATATATTTT; CDR3: CASSLAKGVSGNTIYF
size: .; V: TRBV28; D: TRBD2; J: TRBJ2-3; DNA: TGTGCCAGCAGCTCCCCTGGGGGGGTTCCAGATACGCAGTATTTT; CDR3: CASSSPGGVPDTQYF
size: .; V: TRBV5-1; D: TRBD2; J: TRBJ2-2; DNA: TGCGCCAGCAGCTTACCGGGACTAGCGGGAACCGGGGAGCTGTTTTTT; CDR3: CASSLPGLAGTGELFF
size: .; V: TRBV5-1; D: TRBD2; J: TRBJ2-2; DNA: TGCGCCAGCAGCTTGGGGACCTCGGCGGGGGACACCGGGGAGCTGTTTTTT; CDR3: CASSLGTSAGDTGELFF
size: .; V: TRBV5-1; D: TRBD2; J: TRBJ2-2; DNA: TGCGCCAGCAGCTCTAGCGGGATCACCGGGGAGCTGTTTTTT; CDR3: CASSSSGITGELFF
size: .; V: TRBV6-1; D: .; J: TRBJ2-2; DNA: TGTGCCAGCAGTGACAGGAACACCGGGGAGCTGTTTTTT; CDR3: CASSDRNTGELFF
size: .; V: TRBV7-8; D: TRBD1; J: TRBJ2-3; DNA: TGTGCCAGCAGCCCCATCGGGACAGGGTTGAGCACAGATACGCAGTATTTT; CDR3: CASSPIGTGLSTDTQYF
size: few; V: TRBV30; D: TRBD1; J: TRBJ1-5; DNA: TGTGCCTGGGGAGGGGGCGCGAGTCAGCCCCAGCATTTT; CDR3: CAWGGGASQPQHF
size: .; V: TRBV5-1; D: .; J: TRBJ1-1; DNA: TGCGCCAGCAGCTTGAATGAGGGAAGCACTGAAGCTTTCTTT; CDR3: CASSLNEGSTEAFF
size: .; V: TRBV7-2; D: .; J: TRBJ2-3; DNA: TGTGCCAGCAGCTCTACTAGCTATTCCACAGATACGCAGTATTTT; CDR3: CASSSTSYSTDTQYF
size: .; V: TRBV19; D: .; J: TRBJ2-3; DNA: TGTGCCAGTAGTATAGCGGGGGGCACAGATACGCAGTATTTT; CDR3: CASSIAGGTDTQYF
size: .; V: TRBV5-1; D: .; J: TRBJ2-7; DNA: TGCGCCAGCAGCCCGGTAGGGTATGCCCCCCACGAGCAGTACTTC; CDR3: CASSPVGYAPHEQYF
size: once; V: TRBV18; D: .; J: TRBJ1-2; DNA: TGTGCCAGCTCACCACCGTCTCAGGGAGGCTATGGCTACACCTTC; CDR3: CASSPPSQGGYGYTF
size: .; V: TRBV2; D: .; J: TRBJ1-2; DNA: TGTGCCAACTCCGGGACAAACTATGGCTACACCTTC; CDR3: CANSGTNYGYTF
size: .; V: TRBV7-9; D: .; J: TRBJ2-7; DNA: TGTGCCAGCTCCTTGACCGGGGGTACCTACGAGCAGTACTTC; CDR3: CASSLTGGTYEQYF
size: .; V: TRBV6-6; D: TRBD2; J: TRBJ2-5; DNA: TGTGCCAGCAGTTCGGGACTAGCGGGATGGACCCAGTACTTC; CDR3: CASSSGLAGWTQYF
size: .; V: TRBV18; D: TRBD1; J: TRBJ1-1; DNA: TGTGCCAGCTCACCGCAGGGGGGGTTCCTGAACACTGAAGCTTTCTTT; CDR3: CASSPQGGFLNTEAFF
size: .; V: TRBV9; D: TRBD2; J: TRBJ2-3; DNA: TGTGCCAGCAGCACCGGACTAGCGGCTAGCACAGATACGCAGTATTTT; CDR3: CASSTGLAASTDTQYF
size: .; V: TRBV30; D: .; J: TRBJ1-3; DNA: TGTGCCTGGAGACGGCAGGGCGGCTCTGGAAACACCATATATTTT; CDR3: CAWRRQGGSGNTIYF
size: .; V: TRBV11-3; D: .; J: TRBJ2-1; DNA: TGTGCCAGCAGCTCCGGGACGCAAAGCTCCTACAATGAGCAGTTCTTC; CDR3: CASSSGTQSSYNEQFF
size: once; V: TRBV27; D: .; J: TRBJ1-1; DNA: TGTGCCAGCAGTTCACAGGGTTTAATAGGCACTGAAGCTTTCTTT; CDR3: CASSSQGLIGTEAFF
size: .; V: TRBV6-6; D: TRBD2; J: TRBJ2-7; DNA: TGTGCCAGCAGGGATCCCACTAGCGCTTCCTCCTACGAGCAGTACTTC; CDR3: CASRDPTSASSYEQYF
size: .; V: TRBV4-1; D: .; J: TRBJ1-1; DNA: TGCGCCAGCAGCCAAACAGGGCCTTTGGTGCGAGCTTTCTTT; CDR3: CASSQTGPLVRAFF
size: .; V: TRBV10-3; D: .; J: TRBJ1-2; DNA: TGTGCCATCAATCTCGACGAGGGAAGCGGCTACACCTTC; CDR3: CAINLDEGSGYTF
size: .; V: TRBV2; D: .; J: TRBJ1-1; DNA: TGTGCCAGCAGTGAAGACAGGCGGGCTTTCTTT; CDR3: CASSEDRRAFF
size: once; V: TRBV27; D: TRBD1; J: TRBJ1-1; DNA: TGTGCCAGCAGTTTTGGGCTGAGACAGGGGAATACTGAAGCTTTCTTT; CDR3: CASSFGLRQGNTEAFF
size: .; V: TRBV5-1; D: .; J: TRBJ1-2; DNA: TGCGCCAGCAGCTTGGCCGAAGGGGACTATGGCTACACCTTC; CDR3: CASSLAEGDYGYTF
size: .; V: TRBV5-1; D: TRBD1; J: TRBJ1-2; DNA: TGCGCCAGCAGCTTGCGGACAGGGGGTGGTGGCTACACCTTC; CDR3: CASSLRTGGGGYTF
size: .; V: TRBV7-2; D: .; J: TRBJ1-2; DNA: TGTGCCAGCAGCTCCTTCAACAGGGTTTTTAATGGCTACACCTTC; CDR3: CASSSFNRVFNGYTF
size: .; V: TRBV5-1; D: .; J: TRBJ1-6; DNA: TGCGCCAGCAGCTTGGCCGTTCGGGGGGATGGTTCACCCCTCCACTTT; CDR3: CASSLAVRGDGSPLHF
size: .; V: TRBV7-3; D: TRBD1; J: TRBJ2-7; DNA: TGTGCCAGCAGCTTAAACAGGGGGAACTACGAGCAGTACTTC; CDR3: CASSLNRGNYEQYF
size: .; V: TRBV5-4; D: .; J: TRBJ2-7; DNA: TGTGCCAGCAGCTTGAGACAGGCCGAGCAGTACTTC; CDR3: CASSLRQAEQYF
size: .; V: TRBV2; D: TRBD2; J: TRBJ2-5; DNA: TGTGCCAGCATCGAACCCAGACTAGCGGGAGGAGTAGAGACCCAGTACTTC; CDR3: CASIEPRLAGGVETQYF
size: .; V: TRBV2; D: .; J: TRBJ2-7; DNA: TGTGCCAGCACCGGGAAGACCTACGAGCAGTACTTC; CDR3: CASTGKTYEQYF
size: .; V: TRBV5-1; D: TRBD2; J: TRBJ2-5; DNA: TGCGCCAGTAACATAGCGGGAGGCCAAGAGACCCAGTACTTC; CDR3: CASNIAGGQETQYF